The 26 T cell receptor beta chains presented below share a single source sample, sequenced in a study of blood T cells in healthy people across ages. The authors ran a second PCR of 7 to 11 cycles using a sample-barcoded 5' primer and a J-beta primer mix. A single record per CDR3 protein comes from TCRdb applying MiXCR to the 5' RACE reads. This table has around 780,000 distinct CDR3 sequences, approximately 24% appearing once. These records were also assigned to another study, of T cells of mothers and their children.

Sample: blood. These receptors came from a boy aged 10-17 years in good health.

This clonotype has a handful of counts. The CDR3 loop is CASSLGVNNEQFF. CDR3 coding DNA: TGTGCCAGCAGCTTAGGGGTGAACAATGAGCAGTTCTTC. J is TRBJ2-1 and V is TRBV7-9; no definite D call. This CDR3 spans 13 amino acids. V was clipped by 1 base and J by 5 bases, with 6 bases between them. Germline CDR1 is SEHNR and CDR2 is FQNEAQ (reference sequence).

V gene TRBV11-2 combines with J gene TRBJ2-1; D unclear. With 2 bases removed from V and 0 bases from J, the gap between germline ends came to 11 bases. This CDR3 has 16 residues. Per the germline V gene, CDR1 is SGHAT and CDR2 is FQNNGV. The CDR3 spells CASSLSPARSYNEQFF. CDR3 DNA: TGTGCCAGCAGCTTAAGTCCGGCGCGCTCCTACAATGAGCAGTTCTTC. The whole variable domain, remainder taken from reference TRBV11-2 and TRBJ2-1, is EAGVAQSPRYKIIEKRQSVAFWCNPISGHATLYWYQQILGQGPKLLIQFQNNGVVDDSQLPKDRFSAERLKGVDSTLKIQPAKLEDSAVYLCASSLSPARSYNEQFFGPGTRLTVL.

V is TRBV20-1 and J is TRBJ1-2, with a tentative D call TRBD1 (5 bases). The CDR3 length is 12 residues. Trimming shortened V by 3 bases and J by 3 bases, and 8 bases separated the two germline ends. The germline CDR1 and CDR2 sequences are DFQATT and SNEGSKA (reference sequence). The CDR3 sequence is CSASPGDYGYTF. The CDR3 DNA follows: TGCAGTGCTAGTCCGGGGGACTATGGCTACACCTTC.

The genes are TRBV3-1 and TRBJ2-2; 10 nucleotides agree with TRBD1. The CDR3 extends over 14 amino acids. CDR1 and CDR2 (germline): LGHDT, YNNKEL (reference sequence). The trim removed 3 bases at V and 8 bases at J, leaving 3 bases unmatched. CDR3 in amino acids: CASSQTGGAGELFF. CDR3 bases: TGTGCCAGCAGCCAGACAGGGGGCGCGGGGGAGCTGTTTTTT. Supplemented by reference TRBV3-1 and TRBJ2-2, the full variable domain reads DTAVSQTPKYLVTQMGNDKSIKCEQNLGHDTMYWYKQDSKKFLKIMFSYNNKELIINETVPNRFSPKSPDKAHLNLHINSLELGDSAVYFCASSQTGGAGELFFGEGSRLTVL.

A few counts support this clonotype. This sequence joins TRBV13 and TRBJ1-2; 7 positions agree with TRBD1. Germline loops: CDR1 PRHDT, CDR2 FYEKMQ (reference sequence). The CDR3 extends over 14 amino acids. After removal of 4 bases from V and 0 bases from J, the junction contained 2 bases not matched to a gene. The CDR3 protein is CASSSGQPNYGYTF. CDR3 bases: TGTGCCAGCAGCTCGGGACAGCCTAACTATGGCTACACCTTC.

The V and J genes are TRBV20-1 and TRBJ2-5, with D maybe TRBD1 (8 bases). The end of the DNA fits TRBJ2-1 better, so the J call may be wrong. Germline loops: CDR1 DFQATT, CDR2 SNEGSKA (reference sequence). This CDR3 region has 12 residues. In DNA form, the CDR3 reads TGCAGCGTGGACAGGGAGGGCCTTGGGCAGTTCTTC. Translated, it gives CSVDREGLGQFF.

This clonotype was picked up a small number of times. This chain connects TRBV7-2 to TRBJ1-2, with D unresolved. The CDR3 totals 13 residues. The germline gives CDR1 SGHTA, CDR2 FQGNSA. Trimming took 1 base from V and 3 from J, leaving 6 bases between them. DNA for the CDR3: TGTGCCAGCAGCTTAGTGCAGGACTATGGCTACACCTTC. The encoded protein is CASSLVQDYGYTF.

V and J are TRBV7-2 and TRBJ1-2; D might be TRBD1 (6 bases). The CDR3 runs 15 residues. Trimming took 1 base from V and 7 from J, leaving 16 bases between them. Per germline, CDR1 SGHTA and CDR2 FQGNSA. CDR3 DNA: TGTGCCAGCAGCTTAGAACGGGGGGCGCCGGGTGGCTACACCTTC. Its protein is CASSLERGAPGGYTF.

CDR3 bases: TGTGCCAGCAGCTTAGCGCCGTCGCCGGACACCATATATTTT. Its translation is CASSLAPSPDTIYF. This chain uses TRBV7-9 with TRBJ1-3; the D is unclear. V gave up 0 bases and J gave up 8 bases, with 11 bases separating them. From germline, CDR1 is SEHNR and CDR2 FQNEAQ (reference sequence). The CDR3 is made up of 14 amino acids.

This rearrangement joins TRBV11-1 to TRBJ1-4, with D unresolved. V was trimmed by 5 bases and J by 8 bases, leaving 18 bases between them. The CDR3 loop spans 15 amino acids. Germline CDR1 SGHAT, CDR2 FQDESV (reference sequence). DNA for the CDR3: TGTGCCAGCAGCGACTTTGACCCGCTGAAGGAAAAACTGTTTTTT. It codes for CASSDFDPLKEKLFF. The variable domain in full, completed from reference TRBV11-1 and TRBJ1-4, reads EAEVAQSPRYKITEKSQAVAFWCDPISGHATLYWYRQILGQGPELLVQFQDESVVDDSQLPKDRFSAERLKGVDSTLKIQPAELGDSAMYLCASSDFDPLKEKLFFGSGTQLSVL.

The chain couples TRBV12-3 or TRBV12-4 to TRBJ2-5, with 12 nucleotides matching TRBD2. The CDR3 has 17 residues. The junction had 13 bases not matched to a gene; V was cut back by 7 bases and J by 4 bases. The CDR3 protein is CASTQSGTSGPRETQYF. The DNA for the CDR3 is TGTGCCAGCACCCAAAGTGGGACTAGCGGGCCCCGAGAGACCCAGTACTTC.

There are a few counts of this clonotype. This chain links TRBV4-1 with TRBJ1-4, with D unresolved. The germline V and J ends were trimmed by 0 bases and 4 bases, with 9 bases remaining between them. The CDR3 runs to 15 residues. The V gene's germline CDR1 is MGHRA and CDR2 YSYEKL. This CDR3 is CASSQDREINEKLFF. In DNA, the CDR3 is TGCGCCAGCAGCCAAGATCGGGAAATTAATGAAAAACTGTTTTTT.

For the CDR3, the DNA is TGTGCCAGCAGCGCGATGGACGGCTGGGGGAGAGAGACCCAGTACTTC. It is translated as CASSAMDGWGRETQYF. V and J are TRBV5-4 and TRBJ2-5, with D possibly being TRBD1 or TRBD2 (5 bases each). Trimming stripped 4 bases from V and 4 bases from J, with 20 bases between. Germline CDR1 and CDR2: SGHNT and YYREEE (reference sequence). The CDR3 has 16 residues.

The chain recombines TRBV13 with TRBJ2-1, with TRBD2 matching 13 bases. Looked up from germline, CDR1 is PRHDT and CDR2 is FYEKMQ (reference sequence). V lost 3 bases and J lost 4; bases outside the gene matches: 6. CDR3 size: 17 residues. The DNA for the CDR3 is TGTGCCAGCAGCTTTCCGGGACTAGCGGGGAGATACAATGAGCAGTTCTTC. The encoded protein is CASSFPGLAGRYNEQFF. The full variable domain, its missing parts supplied by reference TRBV13 and TRBJ2-1, is AAGVIQSPRHLIKEKRETATLKCYPIPRHDTVYWYQQGPGQDPQFLISFYEKMQSDKGSIPDRFSAQQFSDYHSELNMSSLELGDSALYFCASSFPGLAGRYNEQFFGPGTRLTVL.

The chain is built from TRBV5-4 and TRBJ2-3; possibly TRBD1 for D (5 bases). V was cut by 0 bases and J by 3 bases, with 11 bases left in between. Germline-derived CDR1 and CDR2 are SGHNT and YYREEE (reference sequence). The CDR3 loop spans 15 amino acids. The CDR3: CASSLGQLRTDTQYF. CDR3 in DNA: TGTGCCAGCAGCTTGGGACAGCTAAGGACAGATACGCAGTATTTT.

As concerns this clonotype: One end of the junction does not line up with germline, which may come from a read error. The chain links TRBV2 to TRBJ2-3; maybe TRBD2 (5 bases). The germline gives CDR1 SNHLY, CDR2 FYNNEI. The CDR3 has 13 amino acids. The CDR3 DNA sequence: TGTGTCAGCAGTGTTGAGGAGGTAGATACGCAGTATTTT. Translating gives CVSSVEEVDTQYF.

This clonotype was picked up a small number of times. V is TRBV4-1 and J is TRBJ2-7; D uncertain. Germline CDR1 MGHRA, CDR2 YSYEKL. The CDR3 loop spans 11 amino acids. Trimming pared 0 bases from V and 7 bases from J, leaving 4 bases between. The CDR3 reads CASSQEWEQYF. CDR3 in DNA: TGCGCCAGCAGCCAAGAGTGGGAGCAGTACTTC.

This clonotype was counted ten times or more. The rearrangement links TRBV5-1 to TRBJ2-7; D tentatively fits TRBD1 or TRBD2 (7 bases each). The CDR3 has 15 amino acids. Germline-derived CDR1 and CDR2 are SGHRS and YFSETQ. V lost 2 bases and J 0 bases, leaving 12 bases between the germline ends. The CDR3 here is CASSFRGGSSYEQYF. CDR3 in DNA: TGCGCCAGCAGCTTCAGGGGGGGGAGCTCCTACGAGCAGTACTTC.

This chain joins TRBV12-3 or TRBV12-4 and TRBJ1-2; D is perhaps TRBD1 (5 bases). The CDR3 has 13 residues. V lost 3 bases and J lost 8, with 13 bases in between. For the CDR3, the DNA is TGTGCCAGCAGTTTGAGGGCAGGGAGGGGCTACACCTTC. This codes for CASSLRAGRGYTF.

The rearrangement uses TRBV20-1 and TRBJ2-3; 7 bases align to TRBD2. With V trimmed by 3 bases and J by 0 bases, 6 bases remained unmatched. The CDR3 sequence is 15 residues long. The V gene's germline CDR1 is DFQATT and CDR2 SNEGSKA (reference sequence). The CDR3 reads CSASAAGVSTDTQYF. Here the CDR3 DNA reads TGCAGTGCTAGTGCGGCGGGGGTTAGCACAGATACGCAGTATTTT.

The rearrangement uses TRBV29-1 and TRBJ2-5, with 10 positions matching TRBD1. The tail of the sequence fits TRBJ2-1 better, so the J call may be wrong. This CDR3 region has 16 residues. CDR1 and CDR2 from the germline V gene are SQVTM and ANQGSEA. The CDR3 reads CSVGSNRDRGSWEQFF. CDR3 DNA sequence: TGCAGCGTTGGATCCAACCGGGACAGGGGCTCTTGGGAGCAGTTCTTC.

CDR3 nucleotides: TGTGCCAGCAGTTACGACCCGGGGGGGAGCACAGATACGCAGTATTTT. Translated, it gives CASSYDPGGSTDTQYF. The chain couples TRBV6-5 to TRBJ2-3; TRBD2 agrees at 8 bases. V shed 2 bases and J 0 bases; nucleotides not matched to a gene: 4. Germline CDR1 is MNHEY and CDR2 is SVGAGI. This CDR3 comprises 16 residues.

This clonotype turned up a few times. One end of the junction does not line up with germline, which may come from a read error. The V and J genes are TRBV6-5 and TRBJ1-5, with a weak D call TRBD1 (6 bases). Germline CDR1 and CDR2: MNHEY and SVGAGI. This CDR3 comprises 18 residues. The CDR3 nucleotides are TGTGCCAGCAGTTACTCGAATCCGACAGGACGTAGCAATCAGCCCCGGCATTTT. Its protein is CASSYSNPTGRSNQPRHF.

This clonotype was detected only a few times. This chain joins TRBV5-1 and TRBJ2-1, with D unclear. Germline CDR1 is SGHRS and CDR2 is YFSETQ. V was cut by 0 bases and J by 7 bases, with 11 bases left in between. The CDR3 is made up of 14 amino acids. CDR3: CASSLADPYNEQFF. The CDR3 DNA is TGCGCCAGCAGCTTGGCGGACCCATATAATGAGCAGTTCTTC.

This clonotype was counted only a few times. This chain joins TRBV6-5 and TRBJ2-5; 8 bases are shared with TRBD2. J lost 3 bases, V lost 2 bases, and 11 bases had no gene match. Germline CDR1 is MNHEY and CDR2 is SVGAGI. This CDR3 spans 17 amino acids. The CDR3 sequence: CASSYHPGLAGEETQYF. CDR3 coding DNA: TGTGCCAGCAGTTACCATCCCGGACTAGCCGGAGAAGAGACCCAGTACTTC.

This clonotype was observed a handful of times. This chain connects TRBV6-1 to TRBJ2-1; a possible D gene is TRBD1 (5 bases). The CDR3 covers 15 residues. Trimming removed 4 bases at V and 2 bases at J, with 12 bases between. The germline V gene has CDR1 MNHNS and CDR2 SASEGT. The CDR3 reads CASSARREAYNEQFF. The CDR3 DNA sequence: TGTGCCAGCAGTGCCCGCAGGGAAGCCTACAATGAGCAGTTCTTC.